Presented here are 4 T cell receptor beta chains from one specimen sequenced in a study of blood T cells in healthy people across ages. Next came a second PCR, run for about 7 to 12 cycles, which used a sample-barcoded 5' primer along with a J-beta primer mix. Via MiXCR, TCRdb re-called the 5' RACE reads, giving one row per CDR3 protein. The data contain roughly 700,000 distinct CDR3 sequences, 20% to 25% of them seen just once; the ten biggest clones take up 9.4%. Another study also made use of these data, one on T cells of mothers and their children.

The sample taken for sequencing was blood. Source of these receptors: a boy aged 5-17 years in good health.

This clonotype was seen ten or more times. The J gene is TRBJ2-5, the V gene TRBV29-1, with D tentatively TRBD2 (5 bases). Trimming pared 5 bases from V and 1 base from J, leaving 11 bases between. Germline V gene data show CDR1 as SQVTM and CDR2 as ANQGSEA. The CDR3 has 13 residues. The CDR3, as DNA: TGCAGCGTTAGAGCGGTTCTCCAAGAGACCCAGTACTTC. Amino acids: CSVRAVLQETQYF.

This clonotype was detected a few times. V gene TRBV28 combines with J gene TRBJ2-5, with D perhaps matching TRBD2 (6 bases). V lost 1 base and J lost 2, with 20 bases in between. The CDR3 has 18 amino acids. Germline values: CDR1 MDHEN, CDR2 SYDVKM. CDR3 sequence: CASSLFSGRGVWQETQYF. The CDR3 DNA reads as TGTGCCAGCAGTTTATTTTCGGGACGCGGGGTTTGGCAAGAGACCCAGTACTTC.

The sample holds a few counts of this clonotype. The rearrangement links TRBV20-1 to TRBJ2-7, with D perhaps TRBD2 (6 bases). Deletions cut 3 bases from V and 0 bases from J, with 15 bases between. This CDR3 is 15 amino acids long. Germline V gene sequence: CDR1 DFQATT, CDR2 SNEGSKA (reference sequence). The CDR3 DNA reads as TGCAGTGCTAGGAGTTTAGCGGCTAGCTCCTACGAGCAGTACTTC. Protein product: CSARSLAASSYEQYF.

V usage is TRBV3-1 and J usage is TRBJ2-5, with TRBD2 identical over 8 bases. The J segment lost 1 base and the V segment lost 0 bases, leaving 4 bases of the junction unmatched. From germline, CDR1 is LGHDT and CDR2 YNNKEL (reference sequence). There are 16 residues in the CDR3. Here the CDR3 DNA reads TGTGCCAGCAGCCAAGATAATAGCGGGGCCCAAGAGACCCAGTACTTC. This gives the protein CASSQDNSGAQETQYF.